This entry lists 9 T cell receptor beta chains sequenced from one sample in a study of blood T cell repertoires in COVID-19 (dated by TCRdb to about 2020). Library preparation used the immunoSEQ multiplex PCR assay. The clones in this table, taken by TCRdb from immuneACCESS, are in-frame only. Not every clone is retained; where verified, under half of the shortfall comes from an unresolved V gene, and the cause of the rest is unknown. The sample table records fewer than 200,000 clones; under 90% of these occur just once. The ten largest clones take up about 7% of the sample. The material sequenced was peripheral blood. The source of these receptors is a man between 60 and 75 years old with acute or convalescent COVID-19.

The chain carries TRBV4-3 and TRBJ2-1; the match to TRBD2 covers 12 bases. Germline values: CDR1 LGHNA, CDR2 YSLEER. The CDR3 extends over 17 amino acids. The V gene end was trimmed by 8 bases and the J gene end by 3 bases; junction bases not matched to a gene: 11. This chain's CDR3 is CASAHSRTSGDYNEQFF. The CDR3, as DNA: TGCGCCAGCGCCCACTCTAGGACTAGCGGGGACTACAATGAGCAGTTCTTC.

The gene calls are TRBV3-1 (or the pseudogene TRBV3-2) and TRBJ2-1; maybe TRBD1 (5 bases). Germline V gene data show CDR1 as LGHDT and CDR2 as YNNKEL (reference sequence). CDR3 size: 11 residues. V was trimmed by 4 bases and J by 9 bases, leaving 7 bases between them. This CDR3 reads CASSRGGEQFF. The CDR3 region has the DNA TGTGCCAGCAGCCGGGGCGGTGAGCAGTTCTTC.

The rearrangement uses TRBV5-4 and TRBJ1-2; 8 positions agree with TRBD1. The CDR3 covers 15 residues. Per germline, CDR1 SGHNT and CDR2 YYREEE (reference sequence). The V and J ends lost 1 base and 4 bases, in that order; junction bases with no gene match: 6. The CDR3 DNA follows: TGTGCCAGCAGCTTGCCCAATGGACAGGGCTATGGCTACACCTTC. Residues: CASSLPNGQGYGYTF.

The chain carries TRBV27 and TRBJ1-2, with 11 bases lining up with TRBD1. V lost 4 bases and J lost 6; bases outside the gene matches: 7. CDR1 and CDR2 (germline): MNHEY, SMNVEV (reference sequence). This CDR3 is built from 15 residues. CDR3 region: CASSSYRTGGDGYTF. As DNA, the CDR3 is TGTGCCAGCAGTTCATACCGGACAGGGGGCGATGGCTACACCTTC.

V usage is TRBV10-3 and J usage is TRBJ2-2, with TRBD2 matching over 10 bases. CDR1 and CDR2 from the germline V gene are ENHRY and SYGVKD. The V gene end was trimmed by 3 bases and the J gene end by 7 bases; junction bases not matched to a gene: 8. CDR3 length: 16 amino acids. Here the CDR3 DNA reads TGTGCCATCAGTGACCGCGAGCGGGGGGGGTACGGGGAGCTGTTTTTT. It yields the protein CAISDRERGGYGELFF.

The rearrangement links TRBV29-1 to TRBJ1-1; D is unclear. The ends were cut back, 4 bases at V and 2 bases at J, with 11 bases in the middle. The length of the CDR3 is 13 residues. Per germline, CDR1 SQVTM and CDR2 ANQGSEA. The CDR3 spells CSVADSRNTEAFF. The CDR3 nucleotides read TGCAGCGTTGCGGACTCGAGAAACACTGAAGCTTTCTTT.

This clone has just a few counts. The DNA of the CDR3 is TGTGCCAGCAGTGAGAGGGCTAGCAATCAGCCCCAGCATTTT. Its protein is CASSERASNQPQHF. This rearrangement joins TRBV6-1 to TRBJ1-5, with no clear D. This CDR3 has 14 amino acids. Germline values: CDR1 MNHNS, CDR2 SASEGT. V lost 3 bases and J 0 bases, leaving 6 bases between the germline ends.

J is TRBJ1-2 and V is TRBV19, with a possible D match to TRBD1 (6 bases). Germline lookup yields CDR1 LNHDA and CDR2 SQIVND (reference sequence). Trimming cost V 10 bases and J 7 bases, with 22 bases left between them. The CDR3 extends over 14 amino acids. In DNA, the CDR3 is TGTGCCACCACCTTAGGGGGGGCTTTAGGTGGCTACACCTTC. Its translation is CATTLGGALGGYTF.

V and J are TRBV5-1 and TRBJ2-2; D might be TRBD2 (6 bases). V lost 0 bases to trimming and J lost 4 bases, with 13 bases between them. The CDR3 contains 16 residues. CDR1 and CDR2 (germline): SGHRS, YFSETQ. Here the CDR3 DNA reads TGCGCCAGCAGCTTGGCCGTTAGCGGCTCCACCGGGGAGCTGTTTTTT. Protein sequence: CASSLAVSGSTGELFF. Full variable domain (missing parts from reference TRBV5-1 and TRBJ2-2): KAGVTQTPRYLIKTRGQQVTLSCSPISGHRSVSWYQQTPGQGLQFLFEYFSETQRNKGNFPGRFSGRQFSNSRSEMNVSTLELGDSALYLCASSLAVSGSTGELFFGEGSRLTVL.